This T cell receptor beta chain derives from a study of blood T cell repertoires in COVID-19. Method: immunoSEQ multiplex PCR; TCRdb's copy keeps in-frame clones and lacks some. Among a few hundred thousand clones listed, about 91% were seen once. V lost 0 bases and J lost 5; bases outside the gene matches: 1. CDR1 GTSNPN and CDR2 SVGIG come from the germline V gene (reference sequence). This CDR3 region has 14 residues. This receptor was identified in a young woman who had recovered from COVID-19. This chain connects TRBV30 to TRBJ1-4; 9 bases align to TRBD1. Sequencing was done on a sample of peripheral blood. The CDR3 sequence is CAWSVGTGNEKLFF. DNA for the CDR3: TGTGCCTGGAGTGTGGGGACAGGGAATGAAAAACTGTTTTTT.